Only a few counts were recorded for the clone carrying this TCR beta chain. The data belong to a study of neoadjuvant nivolumab and ipilimumab in lung cancer. With 3 bases removed from V and 2 bases from J, the gap between germline ends came to 8 bases. The CDR3 spans 15 residues. CDR1 MDHEN and CDR2 SYDVKM come from the germline V gene. TCRdb's table, derived via immunoSEQ multiplex PCR, lists solely in-frame clones and lacks some. Of around 30,000 clones listed, roughly 80% are singletons. The sequence derives from an adult with non-small cell lung cancer. Sequenced here: peripheral blood, sampled before neoadjuvant nivolumab, alone or with ipilimumab. V is TRBV28 and J is TRBJ1-6; D possibly corresponds to TRBD1 (5 bases). The CDR3 bases are TGTGCCAGCAGTTTGGGCAGGGCCTATAATTCACCCCTCCACTTT. It encodes CASSLGRAYNSPLHF.